The next 32 T cell receptor beta chains were all read from a single sample in a study of OX40 agonist ivuxolimab in advanced cancers. TCRdb's copy holds only in-frame clones and misses some; the assay was immunoSEQ multiplex PCR. The repertoire holds about 82,000 clones, with 90% to 95% as singletons. The sequences come from CD4+ or CD8+ T cells sorted from blood, collected in a trial of the OX40 agonist ivuxolimab. The source of these receptors is an adult with an advanced solid tumor such as melanoma, head and neck, liver or kidney cancer.

This chain joins TRBV18 and TRBJ2-2; TRBD2 agrees at 7 bases. In germline, CDR1 is KGHSH, CDR2 LQKENI. The junction had 2 bases not matched to a gene; V was cut back by 3 bases and J by 1 base. The CDR3 sequence is 15 residues long. Here the CDR3 DNA reads TGTGCCAGCTCACCGACTAGCCAGAACACCGGGGAGCTGTTTTTT. As protein: CASSPTSQNTGELFF.

In this sample, this clone turned up once. V and J are TRBV2 and TRBJ2-5; no definite D call. Germline V CDR1 and CDR2: SNHLY, FYNNEI. The V end lost 8 bases, the J end lost 4 bases, and 11 bases lay between the germline ends. The CDR3 is 12 amino acids. CDR3 nucleotides: TGTGCCAGCGCTTATAGTGGAGAGACCCAGTACTTC. Residues: CASAYSGETQYF.

The chain recombines TRBV30 with TRBJ2-5, with D hard to call. Trimming removed 0 bases from V and 5 bases from J, with 7 bases in between. The CDR3 extends over 12 amino acids. CDR1 is GTSNPN and CDR2 is SVGIG in the germline V gene (reference sequence). The CDR3 region has the DNA TGTGCCTGGAGTGTTGGGTTGGAGACCCAGTACTTC. Protein: CAWSVGLETQYF.

DNA for the CDR3: TGTGCCAGTAGTAAGGGACTAGCGAGACAAGAGACCCAGTACTTC. Protein product: CASSKGLARQETQYF. The chain carries TRBV19 and TRBJ2-5; 10 bases are shared with TRBD2. This CDR3 spans 15 amino acids. V shed 4 bases, J shed 2 bases, and the junction held 4 bases outside the gene matches. Per germline, CDR1 LNHDA and CDR2 SQIVND (reference sequence).

J is TRBJ2-5 and V is TRBV7-9, with 7 positions matching TRBD2. Trimming cost V 4 bases and J 4 bases; bases outside gene matches: 9. Germline lookup yields CDR1 SEHNR and CDR2 FQNEAQ (reference sequence). There are 15 residues in the CDR3. This CDR3 is CASSSSGGGRETQYF. The CDR3 bases are TGTGCCAGCAGCTCCAGTGGGGGAGGGAGAGAGACCCAGTACTTC.

In regard to this clone: A junction boundary mismatches the germline segment, possibly from a read error. The chain has TRBV18 and TRBJ1-4; D call uncertain. Germline values: CDR1 KGHSH, CDR2 LQKENI. The CDR3 loop spans 14 amino acids. The CDR3 coding sequence is TGTGCCAGCTCCCCACAGCCAACTAATGAAAAACTGTTTTTT. This encodes CASSPQPTNEKLFF.

The rearrangement links TRBV18 to TRBJ2-7, with TRBD1 matching 7 bases. Germline CDR1 KGHSH, CDR2 LQKENI. This CDR3 contains 14 residues. Trimming at V came to 6 bases and at J to 6 bases, leaving 11 bases not matched to a gene. The CDR3 sequence: CASSKTGNRGEQYF. The DNA for the CDR3 is TGTGCCAGCTCCAAAACCGGCAACAGGGGCGAGCAGTACTTC.

The rearrangement uses TRBV19 and TRBJ2-3, with 7 bases lining up with TRBD1. Germline V gene data show CDR1 as LNHDA and CDR2 as SQIVND (reference sequence). This CDR3 region has 13 residues. The V gene end was trimmed by 4 bases and the J gene end by 4 bases; junction bases not matched to a gene: 2. The CDR3 is CASSSTGADTQYF. The CDR3 DNA reads TGTGCCAGTAGTAGTACAGGGGCAGATACGCAGTATTTT.

The chain uses TRBV9 and TRBJ2-7, with 10 nucleotides matching TRBD2. The CDR3 contains 17 residues. The ends lost 3 bases at V and 6 bases at J; junction bases unmatched: 15. Germline V CDR1 and CDR2: SGDLS, YYNGEE. Written as DNA, the CDR3 is TGTGCCAGCAGCGCCGGGGGACAGGAGCGGGAGGGCGGCGAGCAGTACTTC. Encoded protein: CASSAGGQEREGGEQYF.

This chain connects TRBV28 to TRBJ2-7, with TRBD1 matching over 7 bases. The CDR3 length is 12 residues. V was pared by 6 bases and J by 1 base, with 0 bases of the junction left unmatched. Germline CDR1 and CDR2: MDHEN and SYDVKM. The DNA for the CDR3 is TGTGCCAGCAGGACAGGGTCCTACGAGCAGTACTTC. Residues: CASRTGSYEQYF.

V and J are TRBV7-2 and TRBJ2-3; 10 bases line up with TRBD1. V gave up 3 bases and J gave up 3 bases; unmatched junction bases: 3. This CDR3 has 15 amino acids. Germline loops: CDR1 SGHTA, CDR2 FQGNSA. DNA of the CDR3: TGTGCCAGCAGCTTGGGACAGGGGAGAACAGATACGCAGTATTTT. Its translation: CASSLGQGRTDTQYF.

The J gene is TRBJ2-1, the V gene TRBV27; D is unresolved. The CDR3 consists of 14 residues. Trimming stripped 6 bases from V and 0 bases from J, with 9 bases between. Germline V gene sequence: CDR1 MNHEY, CDR2 SMNVEV (reference sequence). The CDR3 region is CASRLSRSYNEQFF. CDR3 DNA: TGTGCCAGCAGGCTCAGTCGCTCCTACAATGAGCAGTTCTTC.

This clone was seen more than once but under ten times. V usage is TRBV5-8 and J usage is TRBJ2-7; no definite D call. V lost 0 bases and J 3 bases, leaving 7 bases between the germline ends. Germline CDR1 reads SGHTS; CDR2 reads YDEGEE. The CDR3 spans 13 residues. Here the CDR3 reads CASSLVYGYEQYF. DNA of the CDR3: TGTGCCAGCAGCTTGGTTTACGGCTACGAGCAGTACTTC.

The chain links TRBV7-9 to TRBJ1-4; perhaps TRBD1 as D (6 bases). This CDR3 has 15 amino acids. Trimming stripped 1 base from V and 0 bases from J, with 6 bases between. The germline CDR1 and CDR2 sequences are SEHNR and FQNEAQ (reference sequence). This CDR3 reads CASSLGTATNEKLFF. The CDR3 nucleotides are TGTGCCAGCAGCTTAGGGACAGCAACTAATGAAAAACTGTTTTTT.

This chain joins TRBV28 and TRBJ1-4, with 7 bases fitting TRBD1. Per the germline V gene, CDR1 is MDHEN and CDR2 is SYDVKM. The V gene end was trimmed by 5 bases and the J gene end by 8 bases; junction bases not matched to a gene: 8. The CDR3 is made up of 14 amino acids. Here the CDR3 reads CASSNTGVREKLFF. The CDR3 DNA reads as TGTGCCAGCAGTAACACAGGGGTTAGAGAAAAACTGTTTTTT.

The V call is TRBV28, the J call TRBJ2-2; D call uncertain. This CDR3 spans 13 amino acids. V shed 5 bases and J shed 7 bases, with 11 bases lying between them. Germline V CDR1 and CDR2: MDHEN, SYDVKM. This chain's CDR3 is CASSQTSLGELFF. CDR3 nucleotide sequence: TGTGCCAGCAGTCAAACCTCCCTCGGGGAGCTGTTTTTT.

This sequence joins TRBV19 and TRBJ1-1; possible D gene TRBD1, 6 bases. Trimming took 10 bases from V and 0 from J, leaving 18 bases between them. This CDR3 has 15 residues. Germline V gene lookup returns CDR1 LNHDA and CDR2 SQIVND (reference sequence). CDR3 in amino acids: CATTRGPMLNTEAFF. CDR3 in DNA: TGTGCCACCACCAGGGGTCCGATGTTGAACACTGAAGCTTTCTTT.

This clone has only a few counts. The V and J genes are TRBV11-1 and TRBJ2-1; 11 nucleotides align to TRBD2. The CDR3 contains 13 residues. Looked up from germline, CDR1 is SGHAT and CDR2 is FQDESV (reference sequence). J was trimmed by 15 bases and V by 5 bases; bases with no gene match: 9. The CDR3 DNA reads TGTGCCAGCAGCCCAGGACTAGCGGGCGACCTGTTCTTC. Translated, it gives CASSPGLAGDLFF.

CDR3 residues: CASSDKGWRQGANVLTF. The DNA for the CDR3 is TGTGCCAGCAGTGATAAGGGGTGGAGACAGGGGGCCAACGTCCTGACTTTC. The genes are TRBV2 and TRBJ2-6, with a possible D match to TRBD1 (5 bases). CDR1 SNHLY and CDR2 FYNNEI come from the germline V gene. V was cut by 3 bases and J by 4 bases, with 16 bases left in between. CDR3 size: 17 residues.

The V call is TRBV7-8, the J call TRBJ2-5; TRBD2 is a possible D gene (5 bases). The germline CDR1 and CDR2 sequences are SGHVS and FQNEAQ. Trimming removed 3 bases at V and 5 bases at J, with 13 bases between. The CDR3 extends over 14 amino acids. The CDR3 DNA follows: TGTGCCAGCAGCTTCCAGCGGACGTCGGAGACCCAGTACTTC. The encoded protein is CASSFQRTSETQYF.

V and J are TRBV19 and TRBJ2-2; tentative D call: TRBD1 (5 bases). In germline, CDR1 is LNHDA, CDR2 SQIVND (reference sequence). Trimming removed 7 bases at V and 5 bases at J, with 11 bases between. The CDR3 runs 13 residues. CDR3 sequence (DNA): TGTGCCAGTACTGACAGAGGAACCGGGGAGCTGTTTTTT. This encodes CASTDRGTGELFF.

The gene calls are TRBV5-4 and TRBJ1-6, with D possibly matching TRBD1 (5 bases). The V end lost 0 bases, the J end lost 10 bases, and 11 bases lay between the germline ends. The CDR3 runs 14 residues. Germline V gene lookup returns CDR1 SGHNT and CDR2 YYREEE (reference sequence). CDR3 residues: CASSLGDPFSPLHF. CDR3 in DNA: TGTGCCAGCAGCTTGGGGGACCCCTTCTCACCCCTCCACTTT. Variable domain in full (rest from reference TRBV5-4 and TRBJ1-6): ETGVTQSPTHLIKTRGQQVTLRCSSQSGHNTVSWYQQALGQGPQFIFQYYREEENGRGNFPPRFSGLQFPNYSSELNVNALELDDSALYLCASSLGDPFSPLHFGNGTRLTVT.

The chain recombines TRBV5-1 with TRBJ2-1, with 9 bases lining up with TRBD2. The CDR3 runs to 15 residues. V dropped 3 bases and J dropped 4; count of bases not matched to a gene: 5. Germline V gene lookup returns CDR1 SGHRS and CDR2 YFSETQ. The CDR3 here is CASSSTSGSYNEQFF. CDR3 bases: TGCGCCAGCAGCTCGACTAGCGGATCGTACAATGAGCAGTTCTTC.

The J gene is TRBJ1-4, the V gene TRBV18; TRBD1 might be the D (6 bases). Germline CDR1 is KGHSH and CDR2 is LQKENI. V lost 4 bases and J 7 bases, leaving 13 bases between the germline ends. The CDR3 totals 14 residues. CDR3 sequence reads: CASSRTRGGEKLFF. The CDR3 coding sequence is TGTGCCAGCTCACGCACCAGGGGAGGTGAAAAACTGTTTTTT. Full variable domain (outside the CDR3, taken from reference TRBV18 and TRBJ1-4): NAGVMQNPRHLVRRRGQEARLRCSPMKGHSHVYWYRQLPEEGLKFMVYLQKENIIDESGMPKERFSAEFPKEGPSILRIQQVVRGDSAAYFCASSRTRGGEKLFFGSGTQLSVL.

The V call is TRBV28, the J call TRBJ2-1; TRBD2 aligns across 8 bases. This CDR3 has 19 residues. The V segment lost 6 bases and the J segment 0 bases; nucleotides outside the gene matches: 16. Germline V gives CDR1 MDHEN, CDR2 SYDVKM. CDR3 region: CASSPLAAGGMYSYNEQFF. The CDR3 DNA is TGTGCCAGCAGCCCCCTGGCGGCGGGGGGAATGTACTCCTACAATGAGCAGTTCTTC. The full variable domain, completed using reference TRBV28 and TRBJ2-1, is DVKVTQSSRYLVKRTGEKVFLECVQDMDHENMFWYRQDPGLGLRLIYFSYDVKMKEKGDIPEGYSVSREKKERFSLILESASTNQTSMYLCASSPLAAGGMYSYNEQFFGPGTRLTVL.

This chain uses TRBV28 with TRBJ1-2, with D possibly TRBD1 on 6 matching bases. The germline V gene encodes CDR1 MDHEN and CDR2 SYDVKM. Between the trimmed V and J ends, which lost 3 bases and 2 bases, there was a span of 10 bases. The length of the CDR3 is 14 residues. DNA for the CDR3: TGTGCCAGCAGTTTCGCCCAGGGGAACTATGGCTACACCTTC. Amino acid sequence: CASSFAQGNYGYTF.

V and J are TRBV7-2 and TRBJ1-3; TRBD1 matches at 9 bases. There are 17 residues in the CDR3. V gave up 4 bases and J gave up 4 bases; unmatched junction bases: 11. The germline gives CDR1 SGHTA, CDR2 FQGNSA. The CDR3 DNA reads as TGTGCCAGCAGCTCCGGGACAGGGAAGCAATCCGGAAACACCATATATTTT. It yields the protein CASSSGTGKQSGNTIYF. The whole variable domain, remainder taken from reference TRBV7-2 and TRBJ1-3, is GAGVSQSPSNKVTEKGKDVELRCDPISGHTALYWYRQSLGQGLEFLIYFQGNSAPDKSGLPSDRFSAERTGGSVSTLTIQRTQQEDSAVYLCASSSGTGKQSGNTIYFGEGSWLTVV.

The chain has TRBV13 and TRBJ2-5; D remains unclear. Trimming shortened V by 2 bases and J by 2 bases, and 3 bases separated the two germline ends. The germline CDR1 and CDR2 sequences are PRHDT and FYEKMQ (reference sequence). There are 12 residues in the CDR3. CDR3 DNA sequence: TGTGCCAGCAGCTTAACGCAAGAGACCCAGTACTTC. It is translated as CASSLTQETQYF.

The chain combines TRBV27 with TRBJ2-7; 12 bases map to TRBD1. The CDR3 has 15 residues. In germline, CDR1 is MNHEY, CDR2 SMNVEV (reference sequence). V lost 5 bases, J lost 4 bases, and 6 bases stayed unmatched. CDR3 loop: CASSPGTGGWYEQYF. CDR3 coding DNA: TGTGCCAGCAGTCCCGGGACAGGGGGCTGGTACGAGCAGTACTTC.

This chain connects TRBV11-2 to TRBJ2-7, with TRBD2 matching over 7 bases. The junction had 12 bases not matched to a gene; V was cut back by 4 bases and J by 3 bases. The CDR3 sequence is 16 residues long. The germline CDR1 and CDR2 sequences are SGHAT and FQNNGV. The CDR3 region has the DNA TGTGCCAGCAGCTCGATCCGGGGGGTCCGGAACTACGAGCAGTACTTC. As protein: CASSSIRGVRNYEQYF.

The count of this clone is one. One end of the junction does not line up with germline, which may come from a read error. J is TRBJ2-7 and V is TRBV5-1, with 10 bases fitting TRBD2. CDR1 SGHRS and CDR2 YFSETQ come from the germline V gene. The CDR3 is 16 amino acids. The CDR3 DNA sequence: TGCGCCAGCAGCTTGCAATCTAGCGGGAGCTCCCACGAGCAGTACTTC. Translated, it gives CASSLQSSGSSHEQYF.

This clone was seen only once. This chain links TRBV1 with TRBJ1-2. TRBV1 has pseudogene status. This CDR3 has 13 amino acids. The CDR3, as DNA: TGCACCGGCTTTATAACGGCCTACTATGGCTACACCTTC. It encodes CTGFITAYYGYTF.